These T cell receptor beta chains were read from a single sample in a study of blood T cell repertoires in COVID-19. Method: immunoSEQ multiplex PCR; TCRdb's copy keeps in-frame clones and lacks some. The top ten hold around 6.4% of the sample, which has about 250,000 clones, over 80% seen once. Specimen: peripheral blood. These receptors came from a woman aged 55-70 years with active or convalescent COVID-19. CDR3s include the opening cysteine and the closing phenylalanine or tryptophan. The D gene is left open where the match is weak. The size entry is marked missing in some rows and otherwise reads once, few, many or a size class.

abundance: -; j_gene: TRBJ2-4; v_gene: TRBV3-1/TRBV3-2; d_gene: -; CDR3aa: CASSQAGSDIQYF; CDR3nt: TGTGCCAGCAGCCAAGCAGGGTCGGACATTCAGTACTTC
abundance: -; j_gene: TRBJ1-4; v_gene: TRBV28; d_gene: -; CDR3aa: CASSPLRWDIPWEGANEKLFF; CDR3nt: TGTGCCAGCAGTCCCCTACGGTGGGACATCCCATGGGAGGGAGCTAATGAAAAACTGTTTTTT
abundance: few; j_gene: TRBJ1-2; v_gene: TRBV6-5; d_gene: -; CDR3aa: CASGPPRGGYTF; CDR3nt: TGTGCCAGCGGGCCACCAAGAGGGGGCTACACCTTC
abundance: -; j_gene: TRBJ2-7; v_gene: TRBV6-1; d_gene: TRBD1; CDR3aa: CASSDRGTGYSYEQYF; CDR3nt: TGTGCCAGCAGTGATCGGGGGACAGGATATTCCTACGAGCAGTACTTC
abundance: -; j_gene: TRBJ1-2; v_gene: TRBV30; d_gene: -; CDR3aa: CAWSVNTNYGYTF; CDR3nt: TGTGCCTGGAGTGTAAATACTAACTATGGCTACACCTTC
abundance: -; j_gene: TRBJ2-5; v_gene: TRBV18; d_gene: -; CDR3aa: CASSPPQARETQYF; CDR3nt: TGTGCCAGCTCACCACCACAGGCCAGGGAGACCCAGTACTTC
abundance: -; j_gene: TRBJ2-1; v_gene: TRBV4-2; d_gene: -; CDR3aa: CASSQVVGVHNEQFF; CDR3nt: TGTGCCAGCAGCCAAGTTGTGGGAGTTCACAATGAGCAGTTCTTC
abundance: -; j_gene: TRBJ2-7; v_gene: TRBV14; d_gene: TRBD2; CDR3aa: CASSQGLAEYF; CDR3nt: TGTGCCAGCAGCCAGGGTCTAGCGGAGTACTTC
abundance: -; j_gene: TRBJ2-1; v_gene: TRBV5-1; d_gene: TRBD2; CDR3aa: CASSLSLAGGWNEQFF; CDR3nt: TGCGCCAGCAGCTTGTCCTTAGCGGGAGGGTGGAATGAGCAGTTCTTC
abundance: few; j_gene: TRBJ1-1; v_gene: TRBV28; d_gene: -; CDR3aa: CASSSPSWGMNTEAFF; CDR3nt: TGTGCCAGCAGTTCGCCCTCGTGGGGCATGAACACTGAAGCTTTCTTT
abundance: -; j_gene: TRBJ1-6; v_gene: TRBV18; d_gene: -; CDR3aa: CASSPQGGVPLSPLHF; CDR3nt: TGTGCCAGCTCACCACAGGGGGGGGTTCCCCTCTCACCCCTCCACTTT
abundance: once; j_gene: TRBJ1-1; v_gene: TRBV19; d_gene: TRBD1; CDR3aa: CASSIARDRIAEAFF; CDR3nt: TGTGCCAGTAGTATCGCCCGGGACAGGATCGCTGAAGCTTTCTTT
abundance: -; j_gene: TRBJ2-2; v_gene: TRBV14; d_gene: -; CDR3aa: CASSQDFGASGELFF; CDR3nt: TGTGCCAGCAGCCAAGATTTTGGAGCCTCCGGGGAGCTGTTTTTT
abundance: -; j_gene: TRBJ1-5; v_gene: TRBV3-1/TRBV3-2; d_gene: -; CDR3aa: CASSQTDGNRPQHF; CDR3nt: TGTGCCAGCAGCCAAACGGACGGGAATAGGCCCCAGCATTTT
abundance: -; j_gene: TRBJ2-2; v_gene: TRBV27; d_gene: -; CDR3aa: CASSIQGLGELFF; CDR3nt: TGTGCCAGCAGTATACAGGGCCTCGGGGAGCTGTTTTTT
abundance: -; j_gene: TRBJ1-1; v_gene: TRBV27; d_gene: -; CDR3aa: CASSLRQGMGTEAFF; CDR3nt: TGTGCCAGCAGTTTAAGGCAGGGCATGGGTACTGAAGCTTTCTTT
abundance: -; j_gene: TRBJ2-1; v_gene: TRBV7-9; d_gene: TRBD2; CDR3aa: CASSDLLAGKLNNEQFF; CDR3nt: TGTGCCAGCAGCGACCTACTAGCGGGGAAACTCAACAATGAGCAGTTCTTC
abundance: -; j_gene: TRBJ1-4; v_gene: TRBV6-5; d_gene: -; CDR3aa: CASDWGLNEKLFF; CDR3nt: TGTGCCAGCGACTGGGGGCTGAATGAAAAACTGTTTTTT
abundance: once; j_gene: TRBJ2-1; v_gene: TRBV28; d_gene: TRBD1; CDR3aa: CASSQTGTGRGNEQFF; CDR3nt: TGTGCCAGCAGCCAAACTGGGACAGGGAGGGGAAATGAGCAGTTCTTC
abundance: -; j_gene: TRBJ2-5; v_gene: TRBV9; d_gene: TRBD1; CDR3aa: CASSVGTGGRQETQYF; CDR3nt: TGTGCCAGCAGCGTAGGAACAGGGGGGCGACAAGAGACCCAGTACTTC